This is a list of T cell receptor beta chains from one sample in a study of T cells after yellow fever vaccination. TCRdb reprocessed the 5' RACE reads with MiXCR, giving one entry per CDR3 protein. The table records 400,000 or so distinct CDR3 sequences, around 20% of them present only once. Sample: PBMCs, taken before the yellow fever booster vaccination. These TCRs come from a man between 18 and 35 years old who received the YFV17D yellow fever vaccine. Each CDR3 is given with its conserved first and last residue. D genes are given only for firm matches. Size values are once, few and many counts, or a class for expanded clones, and some rows have none.

CDR3: CSASTGWELFF; DNA: TGCAGTGCTTCCACCGGGTGGGAGCTGTTTTTT; J: TRBJ2-2; D: .; V: TRBV20-1; size: few
CDR3: CATSLKHSYGADTQYF; DNA: TGTGCCACCAGCTTAAAACATTCCTACGGGGCAGATACGCAGTATTTT; J: TRBJ2-3; D: .; V: TRBV15; size: .
CDR3: CSAREGVGNTIYF; DNA: TGCAGTGCTAGAGAAGGTGTTGGAAACACCATATATTTT; J: TRBJ1-3; D: .; V: TRBV20-1; size: many
CDR3: CASSLFSQSTDTQYF; DNA: TGTGCCAGCAGCTTGTTTTCTCAGAGCACAGATACGCAGTATTTT; J: TRBJ2-3; D: .; V: TRBV5-5; size: many
CDR3: CASSWGLTDTQYF; DNA: TGCGCCAGCAGCTGGGGACTCACAGATACGCAGTATTTT; J: TRBJ2-3; D: .; V: TRBV5-1; size: .
CDR3: CASTPGQGKETQYF; DNA: TGCGCCAGCACCCCGGGACAGGGTAAAGAGACCCAGTACTTC; J: TRBJ2-5; D: TRBD1; V: TRBV5-1; size: .
CDR3: CASSPLLAGTTDTQYF; DNA: TGTGCCAGCAGCCCTCTTCTAGCGGGCACCACAGATACGCAGTATTTT; J: TRBJ2-3; D: TRBD2; V: TRBV7-9; size: few
CDR3: CASLRDEQFF; DNA: TGTGCCAGCTTAAGGGATGAGCAGTTCTTC; J: TRBJ2-1; D: .; V: TRBV2; size: .
CDR3: CASSLTGPVDYGYTF; DNA: TGTGCCAGCAGCCTGACGGGACCGGTTGACTATGGCTACACCTTC; J: TRBJ1-2; D: .; V: TRBV12-3/TRBV12-4; size: .
CDR3: CASSSDGGEGPLHF; DNA: TGTGCCAGCAGTTCCGACGGAGGGGAGGGGCCCCTGCATTTT; J: TRBJ1-5; D: .; V: TRBV2; size: .